The 26 T cell receptor beta chains presented below share a single source sample, sequenced in a study of CD8 T cells in ankylosing spondylitis. Study-level points and caveats: Ankylosing spondylitis blood seemed to carry a telltale TCR beta motif made of about 8 highly homologous variants.

Each CDR3 protein is one row after TCRdb ran MiXCR on the 5' RACE reads. The table has 700,000 to 1,000,000 distinct CDR3 sequences, 12% seen once. These receptors lack a known antigen. Sequenced sample: blood, either unsorted or a sorted T cell fraction (not recorded which). These receptor sequences come from a male donor with ankylosing spondylitis.

The rearrangement joins TRBV9 to TRBJ2-2; 7 bases agree with TRBD2. Germline V gene data show CDR1 as SGDLS and CDR2 as YYNGEE. The CDR3 runs 16 residues. V was pared by 4 bases and J by 2 bases, with 8 bases of the junction left unmatched. The CDR3 sequence is CASSSRASGNTGELFF. DNA for the CDR3: TGTGCCAGCAGCTCCCGGGCTAGCGGTAACACCGGGGAGCTGTTTTTT.

This clonotype showed up just a few times. The gene calls are TRBV20-1 and TRBJ2-7; 8 bases map to TRBD2. The ends lost 1 base at V and 5 bases at J; junction bases unmatched: 16. This CDR3 has 17 residues. The V gene's germline CDR1 is DFQATT and CDR2 SNEGSKA (reference sequence). CDR3 in amino acids: CSARVAGGHLPLDEQYF. The CDR3, as DNA: TGCAGTGCTAGAGTTGCGGGAGGACATCTACCCCTCGACGAGCAGTACTTC.

The rearrangement uses TRBV5-1 and TRBJ1-2, with D possibly matching TRBD1 (5 bases). V lost 2 bases and J 2 bases, leaving 16 bases between the germline ends. The CDR3 runs to 16 residues. Per germline, CDR1 SGHRS and CDR2 YFSETQ. CDR3 sequence reads: CASSFGTPEANYGYTF. As DNA, the CDR3 is TGCGCCAGCAGCTTCGGGACTCCCGAAGCCAACTATGGCTACACCTTC.

This chain links TRBV25-1 with TRBJ2-7; TRBD2 matches at 12 bases. The CDR3 loop spans 16 amino acids. The V gene's germline CDR1 is MGHDK and CDR2 SYGVNS. V lost 3 bases to trimming and J lost 3 bases; unmatched junction nucleotides: 6. The CDR3 coding sequence is TGTGCCAGCAGTGATACTAGCGGGAGGAAGCTCTACGAGCAGTACTTC. Amino acids: CASSDTSGRKLYEQYF.

The chain employs TRBV5-1 and TRBJ1-1; D is unclear. This CDR3 is 15 amino acids long. V gave up 4 bases and J gave up 2 bases, with 15 bases separating them. Per germline, CDR1 SGHRS and CDR2 YFSETQ. The CDR3 DNA sequence: TGCGCCAGCAGCCTGGGCACGGCGACTAACACTGAAGCTTTCTTT. Translation gives CASSLGTATNTEAFF.

This clonotype was counted between two and nine times. The chain combines TRBV7-9 with TRBJ2-5, with 11 bases that match TRBD1. CDR1 and CDR2 from the germline V gene are SEHNR and FQNEAQ (reference sequence). J was trimmed by 5 bases and V by 4 bases; bases with no gene match: 6. There are 15 residues in the CDR3. The CDR3 is CASSSGQGAMETQYF. In nucleotides, the CDR3 is TGTGCCAGCAGCTCCGGACAGGGGGCAATGGAGACCCAGTACTTC.

The chain joins TRBV5-1 to TRBJ2-5; D is perhaps TRBD1 (6 bases). V shed 4 bases and J shed 4 bases, with 17 bases lying between them. This CDR3 comprises 15 residues. Germline CDR1 SGHRS, CDR2 YFSETQ. The CDR3 DNA reads as TGCGCCAGCAGCGTAACCAGGGGAGTAGGAGAGACCCAGTACTTC. Amino acid sequence: CASSVTRGVGETQYF.

The genes are TRBV28 and TRBJ2-7; D is unclear. With 4 bases removed from V and 4 bases from J, the gap between germline ends came to 20 bases. CDR1 is MDHEN and CDR2 is SYDVKM in the germline V gene. The length of the CDR3 is 16 residues. The CDR3 reads CASSWPRAAVDYEQYF. The DNA of the CDR3 is TGTGCCAGCAGTTGGCCCCGCGCGGCAGTAGATTACGAGCAGTACTTC.

This clonotype was seen many times. This rearrangement joins TRBV5-1 to TRBJ2-7; D perhaps matches TRBD1 (6 bases). V dropped 3 bases and J dropped 5 bases, with 21 bases sitting between them. The CDR3 spans 16 residues. Germline CDR1 is SGHRS and CDR2 is YFSETQ. The CDR3 nucleotides read TGCGCCAGCAGCTCCTCATCTTCCAGGGGTGCAAACGAGCAGTACTTC. Translated: CASSSSSSRGANEQYF.

The chain combines TRBV4-1 with TRBJ1-2; D is perhaps TRBD1 (5 bases). The V and J ends lost 1 base and 4 bases respectively, with 13 bases between them. The CDR3 length is 15 residues. From germline, CDR1 is MGHRA and CDR2 YSYEKL. CDR3 sequence (DNA): TGCGCCAGCAGCCAAGGTCGGCAGGGCTTCTATGGCTACACCTTC. Encoded protein: CASSQGRQGFYGYTF.

This chain connects TRBV11-3 to TRBJ2-2, with D hard to call. The CDR3 runs 14 residues. Germline V CDR1 and CDR2: SGHNT, YENEEA. V was shortened by 3 bases and J by 5 bases, with 10 bases between the two germline ends. The CDR3 DNA is TGTGCCAGCAGCTTCGGACGGATTACCGGGGAGCTGTTTTTT. Its translation is CASSFGRITGELFF. The full variable domain, its missing parts supplied by reference TRBV11-3 and TRBJ2-2, is EAGVVQSPRYKIIEKKQPVAFWCNPISGHNTLYWYLQNLGQGPELLIRYENEEAVDDSQLPKDRFSAERLKGVDSTLKIQPAELGDSAVYLCASSFGRITGELFFGEGSRLTVL.

In its sample, this clonotype was seen a few times. This sequence joins TRBV10-3 and TRBJ2-2; D might be TRBD2 (5 bases). Trimming took 0 bases from V and 6 from J, leaving 8 bases between them. Germline V CDR1 and CDR2: ENHRY, SYGVKD. The CDR3 has 14 amino acids. CDR3 loop: CAISESPGSGELFF. The CDR3 DNA follows: TGTGCCATCAGTGAGTCCCCGGGATCCGGGGAGCTGTTTTTT.

The chain couples TRBV2 to TRBJ2-7; TRBD1 is a possible D gene (6 bases). Germline-derived CDR1 and CDR2 are SNHLY and FYNNEI. Trimming took off 4 bases at V and 4 bases at J, with 14 bases between the two ends. CDR3 length: 14 amino acids. This CDR3 reads CASSVQGLNYEQYF. Written as DNA, the CDR3 is TGTGCCAGCAGTGTACAGGGCCTAAATTACGAGCAGTACTTC.

The table lists this clonotype with a few counts. The chain couples TRBV20-1 to TRBJ2-7, with 7 bases matching TRBD2. Losses at the gene ends were 4 bases for V and 0 bases for J; bases not matched to a gene: 6. Germline V lookup: CDR1 DFQATT, CDR2 SNEGSKA (reference sequence). The CDR3 is made up of 14 amino acids. The DNA of the CDR3 is TGCAGTGCTACCATAGCGGGCAGCTCCTACGAGCAGTACTTC. This encodes CSATIAGSSYEQYF.

The sample holds a few counts of this clonotype. This chain links TRBV6-5 with TRBJ1-6, with D uncertain. The germline V gene has CDR1 MNHEY and CDR2 SVGAGI. CDR3 length: 12 amino acids. The V gene lost 6 bases and the J gene lost 11 bases, with 11 bases spanning the gap. As DNA, the CDR3 is TGTGCCAGCAGCTATTCGGGAACACCCCTCCACTTT. It codes for CASSYSGTPLHF.

This clonotype appeared a few times. The chain carries TRBV20-1 and TRBJ1-1; D gene ambiguous. Germline V gives CDR1 DFQATT, CDR2 SNEGSKA (reference sequence). V was cut by 0 bases and J by 3 bases, with 8 bases left in between. The CDR3 contains 13 residues. The CDR3 reads CSARESLDTEAFF. The DNA for the CDR3 is TGCAGTGCTAGAGAATCCTTGGACACTGAAGCTTTCTTT.

Only a few counts were recorded for this clonotype. This chain connects TRBV2 to TRBJ2-3; 7 nucleotides align to TRBD1. The CDR3 sequence is 15 residues long. The ends lost 1 base at V and 3 bases at J; junction bases unmatched: 4. The germline V gene has CDR1 SNHLY and CDR2 FYNNEI. The CDR3 loop reads CASSEGTGGTDTQYF. For the CDR3, the DNA is TGTGCCAGCAGTGAAGGGACAGGCGGAACAGATACGCAGTATTTT.

This clonotype was recorded at least ten times. This rearrangement joins TRBV20-1 to TRBJ1-6; the D is unclear. There are 13 residues in the CDR3. Looked up from germline, CDR1 is DFQATT and CDR2 is SNEGSKA (reference sequence). The V and J ends lost 1 base and 10 bases respectively, with 11 bases between them. In nucleotides, the CDR3 is TGCAGTGCTAGAGGACAAGATACATCACCCCTCCACTTT. Residues: CSARGQDTSPLHF.

This clonotype was seen only a few times. The V and J genes are TRBV20-1 and TRBJ2-3; no clear D. Trimming stripped 3 bases from V and 0 bases from J, with 10 bases between. The CDR3 contains 14 residues. Germline CDR1 and CDR2: DFQATT and SNEGSKA (reference sequence). CDR3 loop: CSASSDLSTDTQYF. DNA for the CDR3: TGCAGTGCTAGCTCGGACCTCAGCACAGATACGCAGTATTTT.

This clonotype was seen a few times. J is TRBJ2-7 and V is TRBV20-1; D is tentatively TRBD1 or TRBD2 (5 bases each). The CDR3 covers 16 residues. Germline CDR1 DFQATT, CDR2 SNEGSKA (reference sequence). Trimming left V 0 bases short and J 7 bases short, with 22 bases between. CDR3 protein: CSARDRTGRDLGEQYF. CDR3 nucleotides: TGCAGTGCTAGAGATCGGACGGGACGGGACCTAGGAGAGCAGTACTTC.

This clonotype has a handful of counts. CDR3 DNA sequence: TGTGCCATCAGTGAGCAGAAGGCGGGGGGTGAGCAGTTCTTC. It yields the protein CAISEQKAGGEQFF. The chain is built from TRBV10-3 and TRBJ2-1; 8 bases match TRBD2. This CDR3 comprises 14 residues. V dropped 2 bases and J dropped 9; count of bases not matched to a gene: 6. Germline V gene sequence: CDR1 ENHRY, CDR2 SYGVKD.

The V and J genes are TRBV11-1 and TRBJ2-2; 12 bases align to TRBD1. The junction had 14 bases not matched to a gene; V was cut back by 5 bases and J by 7 bases. Germline V gene sequence: CDR1 SGHAT, CDR2 FQDESV (reference sequence). The CDR3 length is 18 residues. The CDR3 here is CASSSSYGTGGDDGELFF. CDR3 coding DNA: TGTGCCAGCAGCAGTAGTTACGGGACAGGGGGCGACGACGGGGAGCTGTTTTTT.

This clonotype was detected a few times. The chain employs TRBV6-2 or TRBV6-3 and TRBJ1-5, with D unresolved. Germline assignment: CDR1 MNHEY and CDR2 SVGEGT. The V end lost 5 bases, the J end lost 3 bases, and 11 bases lay between the germline ends. The CDR3 has 14 residues. The CDR3 region has the DNA TGTGCCAGCAGTCGGCGGACGGACAATCAGCCCCAGCATTTT. Translation: CASSRRTDNQPQHF.

There are many counts of this clonotype. This sequence joins TRBV29-1 and TRBJ2-3; 7 nucleotides line up with TRBD2. CDR1 and CDR2 (germline): SQVTM, ANQGSEA. Trimming at V came to 7 bases and at J to 6 bases, leaving 13 bases not matched to a gene. CDR3 length equals 14 residues. CDR3 sequence (DNA): TGCAGCGGGGGAGGCGGGAGATTTATGGATACGCAGTATTTT. It translates to CSGGGGRFMDTQYF.

Ten or more counts support this clonotype. The J gene is TRBJ2-3, the V gene TRBV20-1; 9 bases are a match to TRBD2. Germline lookup yields CDR1 DFQATT and CDR2 SNEGSKA (reference sequence). The CDR3 extends over 16 amino acids. V lost 0 bases and J lost 2; bases outside the gene matches: 6. CDR3 residues: CSAREKREADTDTQYF. DNA for the CDR3: TGCAGTGCTAGAGAAAAGCGGGAGGCAGACACAGATACGCAGTATTTT.

This chain connects TRBV7-2 to TRBJ2-7; tentative D call: TRBD2 (5 bases). The CDR3 has 13 residues. Trimming stripped 1 base from V and 6 bases from J, with 10 bases between. Germline V CDR1 and CDR2: SGHTA, FQGNSA. In DNA form, the CDR3 reads TGTGCCAGCAGCTTAGTGGGCGGAGGCGAGCAGTACTTC. Encoded protein: CASSLVGGGEQYF. The full variable domain, its missing parts supplied by reference TRBV7-2 and TRBJ2-7, is GAGVSQSPSNKVTEKGKDVELRCDPISGHTALYWYRQSLGQGLEFLIYFQGNSAPDKSGLPSDRFSAERTGGSVSTLTIQRTQQEDSAVYLCASSLVGGGEQYFGPGTRLTVT.